These 30 T cell receptor beta chains originate from one sample sequenced in a study of CD8 T cells in ankylosing spondylitis. TCRdb passed the 5' RACE reads through MiXCR, listing each CDR3 protein once. The data hold 250,000 to 300,000 distinct CDR3 sequences, with around 20% observed a single time. Sequenced material: blood, either unsorted or a sorted T cell fraction (not recorded which). These receptors all come from a male donor with ankylosing spondylitis or in good health (not recorded which).

This chain connects TRBV5-1 to TRBJ2-2, with a weak D call TRBD1 (5 bases). The V end was cut by 0 bases, the J end by 7 bases, with 16 bases between. The CDR3 runs to 16 residues. Per the germline V gene, CDR1 is SGHRS and CDR2 is YFSETQ. CDR3 nucleotides: TGCGCCAGCAGCTTGGCCGGACACAGAATGGGCGGGGAGCTGTTTTTT. It yields the protein CASSLAGHRMGGELFF.

This clonotype was seen a handful of times. CDR3 DNA: TGTGCCAGCAGCTTAGACGGGGGGAGCTCCTACAATGAGCAGTTCTTC. It yields the protein CASSLDGGSSYNEQFF. This chain uses TRBV11-2 with TRBJ2-1; 7 bases match TRBD2. The CDR3 is 16 residues long. With 0 bases clipped from V and 0 bases from J, the junction kept 2 bases outside the gene matches. The germline V gene encodes CDR1 SGHAT and CDR2 FQNNGV.

The chain employs TRBV7-8 and TRBJ1-6; a possible D gene is TRBD1 (5 bases). In germline, CDR1 is SGHVS, CDR2 FQNEAQ. The CDR3 sequence is 13 residues long. Trimming pared 8 bases from V and 6 bases from J, leaving 11 bases between. CDR3 region: CASGRGANSPLHF. DNA of the CDR3: TGTGCCAGCGGAAGGGGTGCTAATTCACCCCTCCACTTT.

This clonotype has a count of ten or more. V usage is TRBV20-1 and J usage is TRBJ2-1, with D possibly being TRBD1 (6 bases). Germline-derived CDR1 and CDR2 are DFQATT and SNEGSKA (reference sequence). V lost 4 bases to trimming and J lost 4 bases, with 17 bases between them. CDR3 size: 15 residues. DNA of the CDR3: TGCAGTGCTACGGTCAGGACAGAACCTTACAATGAGCAGTTCTTC. It yields the protein CSATVRTEPYNEQFF.

The V gene is TRBV10-3, the J gene TRBJ1-3; no clear D gene. Trimming took off 4 bases at V and 2 bases at J, with 9 bases between the two ends. Looked up from germline, CDR1 is ENHRY and CDR2 is SYGVKD. CDR3 size: 14 residues. DNA for the CDR3: TGTGCCATCAGTGGAGCCGCGGCTGGAAACACCATATATTTT. Protein product: CAISGAAAGNTIYF.

This clonotype was counted once. The chain has TRBV12-3 or TRBV12-4 and TRBJ1-1; D gene unclear. V lost 8 bases and J 5 bases, leaving 9 bases between the germline ends. This CDR3 contains 11 residues. The CDR3 here is CASLRKTEAFF. CDR3 DNA: TGTGCCAGCCTTCGGAAGACTGAAGCTTTCTTT.

A few counts support this clonotype. The chain is built from TRBV3-1 and TRBJ2-2; TRBD2 matches at 11 bases. V lost 4 bases to trimming and J lost 5 bases; unmatched junction nucleotides: 6. The V gene's germline CDR1 is LGHDT and CDR2 YNNKEL (reference sequence). The CDR3 has 16 residues. The CDR3 protein is CASSPPSGGRTGELFF. CDR3 coding DNA: TGTGCCAGCAGCCCGCCTAGCGGGGGGAGAACCGGGGAGCTGTTTTTT.

The chain recombines TRBV5-1 with TRBJ2-1, with TRBD2 matching 13 bases. CDR3 size: 16 residues. Germline V gene data show CDR1 as SGHRS and CDR2 as YFSETQ. Trimming removed 4 bases from V and 4 bases from J; junction bases left unmatched: 5. This CDR3 reads CASSQGLAGHYNEQFF. The DNA for the CDR3 is TGCGCCAGCAGCCAGGGACTAGCGGGACATTACAATGAGCAGTTCTTC.

The chain links TRBV18 to TRBJ1-1; D unresolved. The CDR3 runs to 14 residues. V lost 1 base and J lost 5, with 11 bases in between. Germline CDR1 reads KGHSH; CDR2 reads LQKENI. Here the CDR3 DNA reads TGTGCCAGCTCACCACAAAGGGATGGGACTGAAGCTTTCTTT. Residues: CASSPQRDGTEAFF.

A few counts support this clonotype. The chain recombines TRBV29-1 with TRBJ2-5, with a possible D match to TRBD1 (5 bases). Germline CDR1 is SQVTM and CDR2 is ANQGSEA. CDR3 length: 12 amino acids. Trimming cost V 4 bases and J 4 bases, with 10 bases left between them. This chain's CDR3 is CSVVSQGETQYF. The CDR3 DNA is TGCAGCGTTGTCTCCCAGGGAGAGACCCAGTACTTC.

The rearrangement joins TRBV5-1 to TRBJ1-1, with D perhaps TRBD1 (5 bases). V gave up 2 bases and J gave up 7 bases, with 15 bases separating them. CDR3 length: 14 residues. CDR1 SGHRS and CDR2 YFSETQ come from the germline V gene. The DNA for the CDR3 is TGCGCCAGCAGCTTTTCTCACGGGGCGAGTGAAGCTTTCTTT. Translation: CASSFSHGASEAFF.

The V gene is TRBV29-1, the J gene TRBJ2-3, with 11 bases fitting TRBD2. Per germline, CDR1 SQVTM and CDR2 ANQGSEA. This CDR3 is 16 amino acids long. V was pared by 6 bases and J by 0 bases, with 8 bases of the junction left unmatched. This chain's CDR3 is CSVGTSGASSTDTQYF. The CDR3 DNA reads TGCAGCGTGGGGACTAGCGGAGCATCTAGCACAGATACGCAGTATTTT.

The chain uses TRBV18 and TRBJ2-3; D is perhaps TRBD1 (7 bases). The CDR3 contains 14 residues. V lost 5 bases and J lost 2, with 11 bases in between. Germline V gene data show CDR1 as KGHSH and CDR2 as LQKENI. CDR3 in amino acids: CASSTRGDTDTQYF. CDR3 DNA: TGTGCCAGCTCAACCAGGGGGGACACAGATACGCAGTATTTT.

This clonotype showed up just a few times. V is TRBV7-9 and J is TRBJ2-2; either TRBD1 or TRBD2 may supply D (5 bases each). The V end lost 0 bases, the J end lost 4 bases, and 9 bases lay between the germline ends. This CDR3 is 15 amino acids long. CDR1 is SEHNR, CDR2 FQNEAQ, per germline (reference sequence). The CDR3 is CASSLAPGTTGELFF. The CDR3 region has the DNA TGTGCCAGCAGCTTAGCGCCGGGGACCACCGGGGAGCTGTTTTTT. The entire variable domain, with the rest obtained from reference TRBV7-9 and TRBJ2-2, is as follows: DTGVSQNPRHKITKRGQNVTFRCDPISEHNRLYWYRQTLGQGPEFLTYFQNEAQLEKSRLLSDRFSAERPKGSFSTLEIQRTEQGDSAMYLCASSLAPGTTGELFFGEGSRLTVL.

The CDR3 is CASSLITGKEVGSQETQYF. The CDR3 bases are TGTGCCAGCAGCTTAATCACAGGGAAAGAAGTTGGGTCACAAGAGACCCAGTACTTC. V is TRBV7-3 and J is TRBJ2-5; tentatively, D is TRBD1 (6 bases). V dropped 1 base and J dropped 2 bases, with 23 bases sitting between them. This CDR3 has 19 residues. CDR1 is SGHTA, CDR2 FQGTGA, per germline.

This clonotype was counted only a few times. The chain links TRBV10-3 to TRBJ2-6, with D unclear. Germline values: CDR1 ENHRY, CDR2 SYGVKD. Trimming shortened V by 5 bases and J by 0 bases, and 8 bases separated the two germline ends. The CDR3 runs to 15 residues. The CDR3 DNA follows: TGTGCCATCAGTCCCGTTGACTCTGGGGCCAACGTCCTGACTTTC. This translates into CAISPVDSGANVLTF.

This clonotype has at least ten counts. The CDR3 coding sequence is TGTGCCACCCTCGCGCAGGGGCGGAGACCCTACAATGAGCAGTTCTTC. Protein: CATLAQGRRPYNEQFF. The chain uses TRBV24-1 and TRBJ2-1, with a tentative D call TRBD1 (6 bases). CDR3 length equals 16 residues. V was clipped by 9 bases and J by 2 bases, with 19 bases between them. Germline V gives CDR1 KGHDR, CDR2 SFDVKD.

This clonotype was seen only a few times. CDR3 protein: CASRAQGAMGGNTIYF. The CDR3 coding sequence is TGTGCCAGCAGAGCACAGGGGGCCATGGGAGGAAACACCATATATTTT. J is TRBJ1-3 and V is TRBV28; 9 nucleotides align to TRBD1. Germline V lookup: CDR1 MDHEN, CDR2 SYDVKM. There are 16 residues in the CDR3. V was pared by 6 bases and J by 4 bases, with 10 bases of the junction left unmatched.

This rearrangement joins TRBV5-6 to TRBJ1-4; D gene uncertain. V gave up 1 base and J gave up 5 bases, with 12 bases separating them. Germline values: CDR1 SGHDT, CDR2 YYEEEE. The CDR3 sequence is 15 residues long. The CDR3, as DNA: TGTGCCAGCAGCTTGAGGTTAGGGTTGAATGAAAAACTGTTTTTT. Translation gives CASSLRLGLNEKLFF.

This clonotype was counted a few times. Written as DNA, the CDR3 is TGCAGTGCCAGGACAGCGGATCTTCAGCCCCAGCATTTT. It translates to CSARTADLQPQHF. This chain joins TRBV20-1 and TRBJ1-5; weak D call: TRBD1 (6 bases). This CDR3 has 13 amino acids. Germline lookup yields CDR1 DFQATT and CDR2 SNEGSKA (reference sequence). V was trimmed by 6 bases and J by 6 bases, leaving 15 bases between them.

This clonotype was recorded a few times. The chain employs TRBV12-3 or TRBV12-4 and TRBJ2-7; 7 bases match TRBD2. CDR3 length equals 15 residues. J gave up 2 bases and V 1 base, and 5 bases lay outside the gene matches. DNA of the CDR3: TGTGCCAGCAGTTTAGGGGTCGGGACTACCTACGAGCAGTACGTC. Protein sequence: CASSLGVGTTYEQYV.

The chain couples TRBV7-6 to TRBJ1-5, with TRBD1 matching 12 bases. V dropped 5 bases and J dropped 1; count of bases not matched to a gene: 3. Per germline, CDR1 SGHVS and CDR2 FNYEAQ. The CDR3 contains 16 residues. This CDR3 is CASSLGTGGSNQPQHF. The CDR3 DNA reads as TGTGCCAGCAGCCTCGGGACAGGGGGCAGCAATCAGCCCCAGCATTTT.

This chain links TRBV6-1 with TRBJ2-7; D is undetermined. V was shortened by 3 bases and J by 4 bases, with 4 bases between the two germline ends. Germline CDR1 and CDR2: MNHNS and SASEGT. This CDR3 spans 11 amino acids. CDR3 DNA: TGTGCCAGCAGTGAGACATACGAGCAGTACGTC. This translates into CASSETYEQYV.

This clonotype appeared many times. The rearrangement uses TRBV5-6 and TRBJ2-3; D is possibly TRBD2 (6 bases). CDR1 is SGHDT and CDR2 is YYEEEE in the germline V gene. The CDR3 covers 16 residues. V lost 0 bases to trimming and J lost 4 bases, with 15 bases between them. This chain's CDR3 is CASSLVGGIGADTQYF. The CDR3 bases are TGTGCCAGCAGCTTGGTTGGCGGGATAGGTGCAGATACGCAGTATTTT.

V gene TRBV20-1 combines with J gene TRBJ1-3; maybe TRBD1 (5 bases). This CDR3 contains 14 residues. Trimming shortened V by 6 bases and J by 1 base, and 13 bases separated the two germline ends. The V gene's germline CDR1 is DFQATT and CDR2 SNEGSKA (reference sequence). CDR3: CSAMQGPSGNTIYF. CDR3 bases: TGCAGTGCCATGCAGGGCCCTTCTGGAAACACCATATATTTT.

This clonotype showed up just a few times. V and J are TRBV14 and TRBJ2-1; D is undetermined. Germline lookup yields CDR1 SGHDN and CDR2 FVKESK. V was cut by 1 base and J by 6 bases, with 7 bases left in between. The CDR3 totals 13 residues. The chain's CDR3 is CASSQGSPNEQFF. CDR3 in DNA: TGTGCCAGCAGCCAAGGATCCCCCAATGAGCAGTTCTTC.

In its sample, this clonotype was seen many times. This chain connects TRBV5-6 to TRBJ1-2; 9 nucleotides align to TRBD1. Germline loops: CDR1 SGHDT, CDR2 YYEEEE. V lost 0 bases, J lost 3 bases, and 0 bases stayed unmatched. The CDR3 contains 14 residues. In DNA, the CDR3 is TGTGCCAGCAGCTTGGGGACAGGGGACTATGGCTACACCTTC. It specifies CASSLGTGDYGYTF.

The chain links TRBV6-5 to TRBJ1-1; no definite D call. Germline values: CDR1 MNHEY, CDR2 SVGAGI. The V end lost 1 base, the J end lost 0 bases, and 6 bases lay between the germline ends. The CDR3 loop spans 14 amino acids. DNA of the CDR3: TGTGCCAGCAGTTACTTGCCGTTGAACACTGAAGCTTTCTTT. Amino acids: CASSYLPLNTEAFF.

The J gene is TRBJ2-1, the V gene TRBV7-2, with a tentative D call TRBD2 (6 bases). CDR3 length: 14 residues. Germline V gene data show CDR1 as SGHTA and CDR2 as FQGNSA. V lost 1 base to trimming and J lost 6 bases, with 10 bases between them. The CDR3 reads CASSLGLATNEQFF. DNA for the CDR3: TGTGCCAGCAGCTTAGGGCTAGCGACCAATGAGCAGTTCTTC.

This clonotype was counted a few times. This chain uses TRBV24-1 with TRBJ2-1; D not certain. Trimming took off 1 base at V and 7 bases at J, with 1 base between the two ends. This CDR3 is built from 11 residues. Germline CDR1 KGHDR, CDR2 SFDVKD. The CDR3 here is CATSDFNEQFF. In DNA, the CDR3 is TGTGCCACCAGTGATTTTAATGAGCAGTTCTTC.